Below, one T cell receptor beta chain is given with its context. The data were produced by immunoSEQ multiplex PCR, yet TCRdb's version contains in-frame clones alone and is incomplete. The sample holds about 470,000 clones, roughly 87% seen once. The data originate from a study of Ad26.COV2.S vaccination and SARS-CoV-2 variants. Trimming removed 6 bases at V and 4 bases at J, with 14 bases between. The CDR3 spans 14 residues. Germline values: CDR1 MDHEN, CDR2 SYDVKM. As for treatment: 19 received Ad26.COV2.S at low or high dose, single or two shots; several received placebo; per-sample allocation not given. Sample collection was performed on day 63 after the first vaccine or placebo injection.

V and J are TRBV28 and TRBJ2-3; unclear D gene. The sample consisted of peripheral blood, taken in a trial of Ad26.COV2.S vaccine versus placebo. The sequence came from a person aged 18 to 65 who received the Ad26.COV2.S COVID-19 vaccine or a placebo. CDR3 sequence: CASRGLVVADTQYF. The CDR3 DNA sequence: TGTGCCAGCAGGGGCCTGGTAGTAGCAGATACGCAGTATTTT.